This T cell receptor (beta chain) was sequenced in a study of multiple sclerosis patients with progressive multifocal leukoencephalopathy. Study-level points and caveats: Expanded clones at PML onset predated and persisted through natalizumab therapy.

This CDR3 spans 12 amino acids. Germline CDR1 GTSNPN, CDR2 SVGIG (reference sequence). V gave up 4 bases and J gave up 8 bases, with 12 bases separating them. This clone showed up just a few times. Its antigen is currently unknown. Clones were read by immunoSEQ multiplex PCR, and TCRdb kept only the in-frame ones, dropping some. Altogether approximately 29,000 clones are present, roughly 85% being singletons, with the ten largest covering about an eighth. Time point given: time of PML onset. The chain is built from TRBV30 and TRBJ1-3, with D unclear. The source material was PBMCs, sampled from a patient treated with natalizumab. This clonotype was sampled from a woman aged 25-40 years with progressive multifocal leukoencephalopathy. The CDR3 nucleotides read TGTGCCTGGACGCGCTTCGAGGACACCATATATTTT. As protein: CAWTRFEDTIYF.